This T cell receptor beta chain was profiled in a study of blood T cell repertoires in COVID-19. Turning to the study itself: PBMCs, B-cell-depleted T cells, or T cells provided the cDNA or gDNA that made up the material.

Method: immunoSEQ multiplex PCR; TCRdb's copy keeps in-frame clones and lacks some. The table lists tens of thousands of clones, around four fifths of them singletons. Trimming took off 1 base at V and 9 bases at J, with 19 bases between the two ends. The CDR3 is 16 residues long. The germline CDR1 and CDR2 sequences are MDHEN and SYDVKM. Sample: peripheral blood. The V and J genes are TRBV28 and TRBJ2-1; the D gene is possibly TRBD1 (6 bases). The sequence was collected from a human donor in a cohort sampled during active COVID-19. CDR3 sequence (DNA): TGTGCCAGCAGTTTATCCCTGACAGGTCTGCGAGGTGAGCAGTTCTTC. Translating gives CASSLSLTGLRGEQFF.